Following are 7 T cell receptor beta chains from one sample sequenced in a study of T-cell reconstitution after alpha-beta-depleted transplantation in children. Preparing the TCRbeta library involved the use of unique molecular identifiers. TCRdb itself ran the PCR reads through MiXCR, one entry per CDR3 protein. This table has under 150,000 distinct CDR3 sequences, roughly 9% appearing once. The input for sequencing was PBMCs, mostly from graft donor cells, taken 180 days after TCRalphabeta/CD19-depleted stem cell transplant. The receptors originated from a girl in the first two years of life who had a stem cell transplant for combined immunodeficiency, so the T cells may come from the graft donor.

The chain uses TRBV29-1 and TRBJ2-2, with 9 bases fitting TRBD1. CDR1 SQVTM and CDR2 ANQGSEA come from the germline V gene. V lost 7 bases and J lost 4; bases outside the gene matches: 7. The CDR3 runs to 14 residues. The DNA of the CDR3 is TGCAGCGCCCACAGGGGGCCGGTCACCGGGGAGCTGTTTTTT. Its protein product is CSAHRGPVTGELFF.

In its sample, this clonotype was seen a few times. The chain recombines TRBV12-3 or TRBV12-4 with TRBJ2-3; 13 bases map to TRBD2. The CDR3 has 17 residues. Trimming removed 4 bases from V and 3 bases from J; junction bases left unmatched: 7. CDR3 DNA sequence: TGTGCCAGCAGTTGGGGGGAGACTAGCGGGAGGACAGATACGCAGTATTTT. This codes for CASSWGETSGRTDTQYF.

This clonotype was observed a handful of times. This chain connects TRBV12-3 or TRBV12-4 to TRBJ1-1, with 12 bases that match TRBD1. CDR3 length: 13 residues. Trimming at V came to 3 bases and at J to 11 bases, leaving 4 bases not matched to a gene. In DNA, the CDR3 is TGTGCCAGCAGTTTTAAGGGACAGGGGGCGGCTTTCTTT. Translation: CASSFKGQGAAFF.

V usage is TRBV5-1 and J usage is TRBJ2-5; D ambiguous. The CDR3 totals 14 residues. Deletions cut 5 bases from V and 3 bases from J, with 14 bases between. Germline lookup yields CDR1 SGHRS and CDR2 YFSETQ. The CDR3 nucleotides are TGCGCCAGCAGACTGCCGACTTCGGAAGAGACCCAGTACTTC. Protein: CASRLPTSEETQYF.

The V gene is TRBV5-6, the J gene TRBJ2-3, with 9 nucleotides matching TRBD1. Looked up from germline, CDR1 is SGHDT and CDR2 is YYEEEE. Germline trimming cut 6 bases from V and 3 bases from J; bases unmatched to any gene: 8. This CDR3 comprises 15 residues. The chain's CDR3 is CASNAGTGPTDTQYF. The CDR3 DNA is TGTGCCAGCAACGCCGGGACAGGGCCAACAGATACGCAGTATTTT.

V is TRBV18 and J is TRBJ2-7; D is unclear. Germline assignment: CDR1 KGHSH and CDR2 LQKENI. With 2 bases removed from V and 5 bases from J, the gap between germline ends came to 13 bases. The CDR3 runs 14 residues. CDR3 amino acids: CASSPNPGPDEQYF. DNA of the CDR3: TGTGCCAGCTCACCAAATCCGGGCCCTGACGAGCAGTACTTC.

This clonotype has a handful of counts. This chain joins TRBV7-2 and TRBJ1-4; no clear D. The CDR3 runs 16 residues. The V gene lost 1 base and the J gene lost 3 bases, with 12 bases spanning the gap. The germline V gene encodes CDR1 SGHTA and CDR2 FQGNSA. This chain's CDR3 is CASSLEKYGPNEKLFF. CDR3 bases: TGTGCCAGCAGCTTAGAGAAGTACGGGCCTAATGAAAAACTGTTTTTT.